Following are 23 T cell receptor beta chains from one sample sequenced in a study of cytomegalovirus exposure and HLA in healthy donors. Generated by immunoSEQ multiplex PCR, the TCRdb table keeps only in-frame clones and is missing some. The sample yields about 280,000 clones, roughly 90% seen once. The sequenced sample consisted of PBMCs. The source of these receptors is a woman between 18 and 29 years old in good health and CMV-seronegative.

The gene calls are TRBV7-6 and TRBJ2-2; D perhaps matches TRBD1 (5 bases). The V gene's germline CDR1 is SGHVS and CDR2 FNYEAQ. The CDR3 covers 14 residues. V lost 4 bases, J lost 6 bases, and 12 bases lay in between. The CDR3 sequence: CASSSRAVAGELFF. In nucleotides, the CDR3 is TGTGCCAGCAGCTCCAGGGCCGTTGCCGGGGAGCTGTTTTTT.

V usage is TRBV23-1 and J usage is TRBJ1-5, with D unresolved. TRBV23-1 is annotated as an ORF whose role is uncertain. The CDR3 consists of 16 residues. Trimming removed 1 base from V and 5 bases from J, with 15 bases in between. CDR3 protein: CASSQLGAGSHQPQHF. DNA for the CDR3: TGCGCCAGCAGTCAATTAGGAGCGGGGTCCCATCAGCCCCAGCATTTT.

The chain combines TRBV5-4 with TRBJ2-7, with TRBD1 matching 9 bases. V was clipped by 5 bases and J by 4 bases; unmatched bases: 10. Germline V CDR1 and CDR2: SGHNT, YYREEE (reference sequence). CDR3 size: 15 residues. The CDR3 protein is CASRTSTGGGYEQYF. The CDR3 DNA is TGTGCCAGCAGAACCTCCACAGGGGGCGGGTACGAGCAGTACTTC.

This rearrangement joins TRBV27 to TRBJ2-3, with 10 bases fitting TRBD2. J lost 2 bases, V lost 2 bases, and 10 bases had no gene match. From germline, CDR1 is MNHEY and CDR2 SMNVEV (reference sequence). The CDR3 is 18 amino acids. In DNA form, the CDR3 reads TGTGCCAGCAGTTTAGGCCGAATAGCGGGAGGCCCCACAGATACGCAGTATTTT. Amino acid sequence: CASSLGRIAGGPTDTQYF.

The rearrangement uses TRBV4-3 and TRBJ2-3; D uncertain. Germline CDR1 and CDR2: LGHNA and YSLEER. There are 15 residues in the CDR3. The V gene lost 0 bases and the J gene lost 2 bases, with 9 bases spanning the gap. The CDR3 bases are TGCGCCAGCAGCCAAGATGGTCAGTCCACAGATACGCAGTATTTT. As protein: CASSQDGQSTDTQYF.

The rearrangement uses TRBV19 and TRBJ2-3; 11 bases are a match to TRBD1. Trimming cost V 4 bases and J 4 bases; bases outside gene matches: 4. From germline, CDR1 is LNHDA and CDR2 SQIVND (reference sequence). CDR3 length: 15 residues. For the CDR3, the DNA is TGTGCCAGTAGTAGTGGGACAGGGGGGGCAGATACGCAGTATTTT. It is translated as CASSSGTGGADTQYF.

The genes are TRBV21-1 and TRBJ2-7; TRBD1, the table's D call, lacks a check against the DNA. TRBV21-1 is marked as a pseudogene. The CDR3 spans 15 residues. CDR3 in amino acids: CASSKGGTGLYEQYF. The CDR3 nucleotides read TGTGCCAGCAGCAAGGGGGGGACAGGTCTCTACGAGCAGTACTTC.

This clone was observed a single time. The chain uses TRBV29-1 and TRBJ2-7, with 7 bases identical to TRBD1. The CDR3 covers 14 residues. Germline CDR1 is SQVTM and CDR2 is ANQGSEA. Trimming took 0 bases from V and 2 from J; bases not matched to a gene: 4. The DNA for the CDR3 is TGCAGCGTTGAAGATCGGGACAGACCCTACGAGCAGTACTTC. Residues: CSVEDRDRPYEQYF.

The chain couples TRBV15 to TRBJ1-1; no clear D gene. This CDR3 comprises 12 residues. V shed 8 bases and J shed 4 bases, with 11 bases lying between them. The germline gives CDR1 LNHNV, CDR2 YYDKDF (reference sequence). CDR3 sequence reads: CATARGFTEAFF. In nucleotides, the CDR3 is TGTGCCACCGCGAGAGGGTTCACTGAAGCTTTCTTT.

V usage is TRBV28 and J usage is TRBJ2-1, with TRBD2 matching 8 bases. There are 17 residues in the CDR3. Germline CDR1 reads MDHEN; CDR2 reads SYDVKM. J lost 10 bases, V lost 3 bases, and 17 bases had no gene match. The CDR3 sequence: CASSFDTTSGDLGEQFF. CDR3 sequence (DNA): TGTGCCAGCAGTTTTGATACAACTAGCGGCGACCTAGGGGAGCAGTTCTTC.

The rearrangement joins TRBV4-1 to TRBJ2-2; possibly TRBD2 for D (6 bases). Germline CDR1 and CDR2: MGHRA and YSYEKL. This CDR3 contains 16 residues. Trimming took 4 bases from V and 2 from J, leaving 14 bases between them. This CDR3 reads CASSLSGTANTGELFF. In DNA, the CDR3 is TGCGCCAGCAGCCTTTCAGGGACTGCTAACACCGGGGAGCTGTTTTTT.

This chain connects TRBV28 to TRBJ1-1, with 8 bases identical to TRBD1. Trimming removed 5 bases from V and 5 bases from J; junction bases left unmatched: 7. Germline lookup yields CDR1 MDHEN and CDR2 SYDVKM. The CDR3 extends over 14 amino acids. CDR3 sequence reads: CASSILTGGTEAFF. CDR3 bases: TGTGCCAGCAGTATCCTTACAGGGGGGACTGAAGCTTTCTTT.

The chain combines TRBV6-1 with TRBJ2-2, with a weak D call TRBD1 (5 bases). The V end was cut by 8 bases, the J end by 4 bases, with 11 bases between. The CDR3 has 13 amino acids. The germline V gene encodes CDR1 MNHNS and CDR2 SASEGT. CDR3 nucleotide sequence: TGTGCCAGCGGCACAGGATTCACCGGGGAGCTGTTTTTT. It specifies CASGTGFTGELFF.

The CDR3 sequence: CASRDRQGRGEKLFF. The CDR3 nucleotides read TGCGCCAGCAGGGATAGACAGGGGAGGGGAGAAAAACTGTTTTTT. The chain joins TRBV4-1 to TRBJ1-4, with 8 positions matching TRBD1. The CDR3 contains 15 residues. CDR1 and CDR2 from the germline V gene are MGHRA and YSYEKL. With 6 bases clipped from V and 8 bases from J, the junction kept 11 bases outside the gene matches.

The genes are TRBV6-5 and TRBJ2-4; D is unclear. The CDR3 has 13 residues. V dropped 5 bases and J dropped 1 base, with 6 bases sitting between them. The V gene's germline CDR1 is MNHEY and CDR2 SVGAGI. CDR3 protein: CASSELAKNIQYF. CDR3 coding DNA: TGTGCCAGCAGTGAGCTTGCCAAAAACATTCAGTACTTC.

The V and J genes are TRBV15 and TRBJ2-2; 10 bases are a match to TRBD1. Trimming cost V 6 bases and J 5 bases; bases outside gene matches: 0. Germline CDR1 is LNHNV and CDR2 is YYDKDF (reference sequence). There are 13 residues in the CDR3. The CDR3 loop is CATRDRGTGELFF. The CDR3, as DNA: TGTGCCACCAGGGACAGGGGGACCGGGGAGCTGTTTTTT.

This chain uses TRBV5-1 with TRBJ2-3, with 10 bases aligning to TRBD2. Germline CDR1 SGHRS, CDR2 YFSETQ. The V gene end was trimmed by 3 bases and the J gene end by 1 base; junction bases not matched to a gene: 5. The length of the CDR3 is 16 residues. CDR3 sequence: CASSSSGTSGTDTQYF. The CDR3 DNA reads as TGCGCCAGCAGCTCATCCGGGACTAGCGGCACAGATACGCAGTATTTT.

This chain joins TRBV12-5 and TRBJ2-5, with a weak D call TRBD2 (5 bases). CDR3 length: 13 residues. CDR1 and CDR2 from the germline V gene are LGHNT and FRNRAP. The V gene lost 7 bases and the J gene lost 4 bases, with 13 bases spanning the gap. Written as DNA, the CDR3 is TGTGCTAGTGCTTTAGCGTGGGTAGAGACCCAGTACTTC. Translating it yields CASALAWVETQYF.

The CDR3 protein is CASSLEIMAVFETQYF. The CDR3 region has the DNA TGTGCCAGCAGCTTAGAGATAATGGCGGTATTCGAGACCCAGTACTTC. The chain has TRBV7-2 and TRBJ2-5; D is undetermined. CDR1 is SGHTA, CDR2 FQGNSA, per germline. Trimming cost V 1 base and J 5 bases, with 17 bases left between them. The CDR3 length is 16 residues.

In regard to this clone: The junction differs from germline at one of its ends, possibly a read error. This rearrangement joins TRBV2 to TRBJ1-2; maybe TRBD1 (6 bases). This CDR3 region has 12 residues. Per the germline V gene, CDR1 is SNHLY and CDR2 is FYNNEI. The CDR3: CASSEFGGHYSF. For the CDR3, the DNA is TGTGCCAGCAGTGAATTCGGGGGGCATTACTCCTTC.

The chain uses TRBV2 and TRBJ2-1; D is possibly TRBD2 (6 bases). The V end was cut by 1 base, the J end by 8 bases, with 15 bases between. Germline values: CDR1 SNHLY, CDR2 FYNNEI. The CDR3 length is 15 residues. The CDR3 DNA sequence: TGTGCCAGCAGTGAAGATTTGGGACTGGGCGATGAGCAGTTCTTC. Translation: CASSEDLGLGDEQFF.

V usage is TRBV9 and J usage is TRBJ1-2; TRBD1 matches 7 bases. The CDR3 sequence is 16 residues long. V dropped 4 bases and J dropped 5; count of bases not matched to a gene: 14. Per germline, CDR1 SGDLS and CDR2 YYNGEE. The CDR3 DNA sequence: TGTGCCAGCAGCCCAGAAGTCACAGGGGCCAATTATGGCTACACCTTC. Its protein product is CASSPEVTGANYGYTF.

CDR3 amino acids: CASSPLEIQRIMNTEAFF. The CDR3 nucleotides read TGTGCCAGCAGTCCACTAGAGATCCAACGGATCATGAACACTGAAGCTTTCTTT. The chain combines TRBV7-2 with TRBJ1-1, with D uncertain. Germline V gene data show CDR1 as SGHTA and CDR2 as FQGNSA. Trimming left V 6 bases short and J 0 bases short, with 23 bases between. The CDR3 runs to 18 residues.